This TCR beta chain is from a study of cytomegalovirus exposure and HLA in healthy donors. About the study: T cells numbering about 200 million yielded 100 million to 120 million unique TCR beta sequences in an earlier analysis. Study results and limitations: HLA-A and HLA-B allele assignments for most subjects were reportedly predicted accurately using TCR beta sequences. A link between a missense DCLRE1C variant and TCR beta V- and J-gene trimming emerged from a later analysis.

Germline V gives CDR1 SEHNR, CDR2 FQNEAQ (reference sequence). V lost 5 bases to trimming and J lost 5 bases, with 12 bases between them. The CDR3 has 13 amino acids. As regards this clone: The antigen is not known.

Though probably carrying unrecorded immune exposures, donors were nominally healthy at sampling. It was with 60 Vbeta and 13 Jbeta primers that the PCR ran. Libraries were prepared by immunoSEQ multiplex PCR; TCRdb keeps only in-frame clonotypes and omits some of them. This sample has 140,000 to 150,000 clones, with approximately 81% found just once. The sequencing sample was made of PBMCs. The chain combines TRBV7-9 with TRBJ2-5; D might be TRBD1 (6 bases). The clonotype comes from a woman aged 40 to 49 in good health and CMV-seropositive. CDR3 sequence (DNA): TGTGCCAGCAGCACAGGGTTGTCGGAGACCCAGTACTTC. Residues: CASSTGLSETQYF.